Detailed here is one T cell receptor beta chain. The CDR3 has 15 residues. Trimming took 4 bases from V and 3 from J, leaving 16 bases between them. Germline CDR1 reads KGHSH; CDR2 reads LQKENI. This specimen comes from a study of blood T cell repertoires in COVID-19. Study at large: Both acute and convalescent COVID-19 samples were obtained from the United States, Italy and Spain. The analysed material was cDNA or gDNA that came from T cells, B-cell-depleted T cells, or PBMCs.

Assay: immunoSEQ multiplex PCR; the TCRdb copy retains only in-frame clones and omits some. The table lists about 280,000 clones, 85% of them singletons. Sequenced sample: peripheral blood. This chain uses TRBV18 with TRBJ2-7, with a tentative D call TRBD1 (6 bases). This TCR was sampled from a man between 45 and 60 years old with active or convalescent COVID-19. The DNA for the CDR3 is TGTGCCAGCTCACTAACAGGGTACGGTGGCTACGAGCAGTACTTC. Protein sequence: CASSLTGYGGYEQYF.